Listed below are T cell receptor beta chains from one sample, sequenced in a study of blood T cells in healthy people across ages. TCRdb ran MiXCR on the 5' RACE reads and lists one entry per CDR3 protein. The sample consists of over 550,000 distinct CDR3 sequences, approximately 30% of them appearing once. The sequenced sample was blood. These receptors originate from a woman aged 80 or over in good health. CDR3s include the opening cysteine and the closing phenylalanine or tryptophan.

V: TRBV6-6; J: TRBJ2-7; CDR3: CASTPTRVSYEQYF
V: TRBV28; J: TRBJ2-1; CDR3: CASTRTSGTKEQFF
V: TRBV20-1; J: TRBJ2-2; CDR3: CSASTGTSVMGELFF
V: TRBV5-6; J: TRBJ2-5; CDR3: CASSFRTGVTIQETRYF
V: TRBV14; J: TRBJ2-1; CDR3: CASSLGGTYFSHNEQFF
V: TRBV6-2/TRBV6-3; J: TRBJ2-2; CDR3: CASSLTPSTGELFF
V: TRBV12-3/TRBV12-4; J: TRBJ2-7; CDR3: CASSQTGGNRWDEQYF
V: TRBV20-1; J: TRBJ1-1; CDR3: CSAPAPNTEAFF
V: TRBV9; J: TRBJ1-2; CDR3: CASSPVRQDYGYTF
V: TRBV4-2; J: TRBJ2-7; CDR3: CASSQARLGNEQYF
V: TRBV27; J: TRBJ2-7; CDR3: CASSLSGREYEQYF
V: TRBV6-6; J: TRBJ1-1; CDR3: CASMPGVLNTEAFF
V: TRBV6-2/TRBV6-3; J: TRBJ2-7; CDR3: CASSSLGPGGEQYF
V: TRBV5-1; J: TRBJ2-3; CDR3: CASSYGLAYTDTQYF
V: TRBV6-5; J: TRBJ2-7; CDR3: CASSYFRQQTYEQYF
V: TRBV4-2; J: TRBJ2-5; CDR3: CASSQDERGGETQYF
V: TRBV5-1; J: TRBJ2-2; CDR3: CASSVAQSGTGELFF
V: TRBV9; J: TRBJ2-3; CDR3: CASSVAPGLAGGTDTQYF
V: TRBV4-2; J: TRBJ2-1; CDR3: CASSQDTKGDERFF
V: TRBV4-3; J: TRBJ2-7; CDR3: CASSQETSHFYEQYF
V: TRBV20-1; J: TRBJ2-3; CDR3: CSARGIGTDTQYF
V: TRBV7-9; J: TRBJ1-1; CDR3: CASSSSYENTEAFF
V: TRBV5-1; J: TRBJ2-7; CDR3: CASSLRARGRTYEQYF
V: TRBV9; J: TRBJ1-2; CDR3: CASSLRGTYGYTF
V: TRBV5-3; J: TRBJ2-5; CDR3: CARSSRISGVETQYF
V: TRBV20-1; J: TRBJ2-3; CDR3: CSASRSGTDTQYF
V: TRBV20-1; J: TRBJ1-2; CDR3: CSAPGQGHYGYTF
V: TRBV7-9; J: TRBJ2-7; CDR3: CASSLVSGRVGEQYF
V: TRBV3-1; J: TRBJ2-2; CDR3: CASSQDGVSAGELFF
V: TRBV6-2/TRBV6-3; J: TRBJ2-2; CDR3: CASTDRGQAGELFF
V: TRBV5-1; J: TRBJ2-1; CDR3: CASTILGGSNEQFF
V: TRBV6-1; J: TRBJ1-1; CDR3: CASSERQGSAEAFF
V: TRBV7-2; J: TRBJ2-7; CDR3: CACSSSGTSGAYEQYF
V: TRBV12-3/TRBV12-4; J: TRBJ2-5; CDR3: CASTIGGAGRTQYF
V: TRBV4-2; J: TRBJ1-1; CDR3: CASSQGQIGRETEAFF
V: TRBV5-1; J: TRBJ2-2; CDR3: CASSLGVAPGGGELFF
V: TRBV28; J: TRBJ1-5; CDR3: CASSSRGFSNQPQHF
V: TRBV7-2; J: TRBJ1-1; CDR3: CASSFHHFGTGGSTEAFF
V: TRBV30; J: TRBJ1-5; CDR3: CAWSQGGFGNQPQHF
V: TRBV3-1; J: TRBJ1-4; CDR3: CASRRKRNEKLFF
V: TRBV18; J: TRBJ1-2; CDR3: CASSPTGRVNYGYTF
V: TRBV7-3; J: TRBJ2-2; CDR3: CASSTLGQGNTGELFF
V: TRBV12-3/TRBV12-4; J: TRBJ1-5; CDR3: CASSADRVAQPQHF
V: TRBV3-1; J: TRBJ1-3; CDR3: CASRVGTDVSTIYF
V: TRBV7-2; J: TRBJ2-1; CDR3: CASGRDRGYNEQFF
V: TRBV14; J: TRBJ2-5; CDR3: CASSQVRKTQYF
V: TRBV6-1; J: TRBJ1-2; CDR3: CASSEGQVDGYTF
V: TRBV4-2; J: TRBJ2-7; CDR3: CAGSQDWQAYEQYF
V: TRBV5-1; J: TRBJ2-3; CDR3: CASSFEKGTDTQYF
V: TRBV24-1; J: TRBJ2-5; CDR3: CATSDHGTNQVTQYF
V: TRBV7-2; J: TRBJ1-2; CDR3: CASSLRQDYGYTF
V: TRBV3-1; J: TRBJ2-3; CDR3: CASSQGQGQGPDTQYF
V: TRBV12-3/TRBV12-4; J: TRBJ1-1; CDR3: CASTPGLNEAFF
V: TRBV9; J: TRBJ2-2; CDR3: CASSATDANTGELFF
V: TRBV20-1; J: TRBJ2-7; CDR3: CSASLAREQYF
V: TRBV6-2/TRBV6-3; J: TRBJ2-3; CDR3: CASSYRRGVTDTQYF
V: TRBV7-8; J: TRBJ1-2; CDR3: CASSLGMDYGYTF